Listed below are T cell receptor beta chains from one sample, sequenced in a study of blood T cell repertoires in COVID-19. Clones were read by immunoSEQ multiplex PCR, and TCRdb kept only the in-frame ones, dropping some. The sample gives about 370,000 clones, approximately 87% of which show up once; about 10% is in the top ten. Sequencing was done on a sample of peripheral blood. All receptors come from a woman aged 30 to 39 with COVID-19, enrolled during active disease. CDR3s include the opening cysteine and the closing phenylalanine or tryptophan. D genes are given only for firm matches. Clone size, where shown, is once, few, many, or a class for clones that have expanded.

TRBV9	TRBD2	NA	TRBJ2-1	TGTGCCAGCAGCGCGGGACGGGGACTAGCGGCCTACAATGAGCAGTTCTTC	CASSAGRGLAAYNEQFF
TRBV10-3	NA	NA	TRBJ2-2	TGTGCCATCAATTGGGCCCTCAACACCGGGGAGCTGTTTTTT	CAINWALNTGELFF
TRBV6-5	NA	NA	TRBJ2-7	TGTGCCAGCAGTTACTCGAGGAGGACAGCCTCCTACGAGCAGTACTTC	CASSYSRRTASYEQYF
TRBV19	NA	once	TRBJ1-2	TGTGCCAGTAGTGCCCCAGGGGTTAACTATGGCTACACCTTC	CASSAPGVNYGYTF
TRBV7-3	NA	few	TRBJ2-7	TGTGCCAGCAGCTTCCAGGGGGGAAACTACGAGCAGTACTTC	CASSFQGGNYEQYF
TRBV6-2/TRBV6-3	NA	NA	TRBJ2-7	TGTGCCAGCAGCCACGGTCCTGACTCCACCTACGAGCAGTACTTC	CASSHGPDSTYEQYF
TRBV7-2	TRBD2	NA	TRBJ2-1	TGTGCCAGCAGCTCCGGGGCGGGAGGCGATGAGCAGTTCTTC	CASSSGAGGDEQFF
TRBV5-4	TRBD1	NA	TRBJ2-2	TGTGCCAGCAGCTGGGGACAGGGGGCCGGGGAGCTGTTTTTT	CASSWGQGAGELFF
TRBV10-1	NA	NA	TRBJ2-7	TGCGCCAGCAGCCAGGGCCGCGGCGAGCAGTACTTC	CASSQGRGEQYF
TRBV27	NA	NA	TRBJ2-3	TGTGCCAGCAGTCAGAGGAGGGTGGGCACAGATACGCAGTATTTT	CASSQRRVGTDTQYF
TRBV7-2	TRBD2	NA	TRBJ2-1	TGTGCCAGCAGCTTAGACCTTTATAGCGGGGAGCAGTTCTTC	CASSLDLYSGEQFF
TRBV15	NA	few	TRBJ1-6	TGTGCCACCAGGGTGGGGGGCTCCTATAATTCACCCCTCCACTTT	CATRVGGSYNSPLHF
TRBV2	TRBD1	NA	TRBJ1-3	TGTGCCAGCAGCCTCACCGGACAGGCGAGCTCTGGAAACACCATATATTTT	CASSLTGQASSGNTIYF
TRBV6-5	NA	once	TRBJ2-7	TGTGCCAGCACGCTCCGTGGAGGGTACGAGCAGTACTTC	CASTLRGGYEQYF
TRBV6-5	NA	once	TRBJ2-2	TGTGCCAGCAGGGGCGAAGGCACCGGGGAGCTGTTTTTT	CASRGEGTGELFF
TRBV25-1	NA	NA	TRBJ2-2	TGTGCCAGCAGTGGGGCAGTTAACACCGGGGAGCTGTTTTTT	CASSGAVNTGELFF
TRBV6-4	TRBD2	NA	TRBJ2-1	TGTGCCAGCAGTGGCGGGAGCGAATACAATGAGCAGTTCTTC	CASSGGSEYNEQFF
TRBV3-1/TRBV3-2	NA	few	TRBJ1-1	TGTGCCAGCAGCCACCCCCAGGGTGAAGCTTTCTTT	CASSHPQGEAFF
TRBV6-2/TRBV6-3	TRBD1	NA	TRBJ1-2	TGTGCCAGCAGTTTGTTTTTTTGGGGACAGGGAAACTATGGCTACACCTTC	CASSLFFWGQGNYGYTF
TRBV7-3	TRBD2	NA	TRBJ2-2	TGTGCCAGCAGTCGACGAAGGACTAGCGGGATGGGTGGGGAGCTGTTTTTT	CASSRRRTSGMGGELFF
TRBV13	NA	few	TRBJ2-1	TGTGCCAGCAGCTTAGGCGGGAGTGGGTACAATGAGCAGTTCTTC	CASSLGGSGYNEQFF
TRBV18	NA	NA	TRBJ2-7	TGTGCCAGCTCCCAACAGGGGACTAGTGCAGCCGAGCAGTACTTC	CASSQQGTSAAEQYF
TRBV19	NA	NA	TRBJ1-3	TGTGCCAGTAGTATCGACAGCGGAAACACCATATATTTT	CASSIDSGNTIYF
TRBV24-1	NA	NA	TRBJ2-2	TGTGCCACCAGTGGCCTGGGTGGAGCGGGCACCGGGGAGCTGTTTTTT	CATSGLGGAGTGELFF
TRBV6-4	TRBD1	NA	TRBJ2-2	TGTGCCAGCAGGAAAGTACAGGGGGCTTGGTCCGGGGAGCTGTTTTTT	CASRKVQGAWSGELFF
TRBV6-5	TRBD1	NA	TRBJ1-2	TGTGCCAGCAGTTACAGCAGGGGGGTCCTTGACTATGGCTACACCTTC	CASSYSRGVLDYGYTF
TRBV6-1	TRBD2	few	TRBJ2-2	TGTGCCAGCAGTGAACGAGCGGGAGAAACCGGGGAGCTGTTTTTT	CASSERAGETGELFF
TRBV7-3	TRBD1	NA	TRBJ1-1	TGTGCCAGCAGCTTAACTGGGACAGGGAGGGCTGAAGCTTTCTTT	CASSLTGTGRAEAFF
TRBV7-8	NA	NA	TRBJ2-5	TGTGCCAGCAGCTCCCGGGACTCCCTATTGGTAGTAGAGACCCAGTACTTC	CASSSRDSLLVVETQYF
TRBV30	NA	NA	TRBJ1-5	TGTGCCTGGAGTGTACGGTTTGAGGATCAGCCCCAGCATTTT	CAWSVRFEDQPQHF
TRBV27	NA	NA	TRBJ1-5	TGTGCCAGCAGCTCCCGAGGGGGAGTTCAGCCCCAGCATTTT	CASSSRGGVQPQHF
TRBV7-9	NA	many	TRBJ2-2	TGTGCCAGCAGCTTAGGGACTACGAACACCGGGGAGCTGTTTTTT	CASSLGTTNTGELFF
TRBV5-4	NA	once	TRBJ1-2	TGTGCCAGCAGCTTGGTAGGGAGTCGCTATGGCTACACCTTC	CASSLVGSRYGYTF
TRBV19	NA	NA	TRBJ1-5	TGTGCCAGTAGTATTTTATCGACAGCAGAGCAGCCCCAGCATTTT	CASSILSTAEQPQHF
TRBV4-1	TRBD2	NA	TRBJ2-7	TGCGCCAGCAGCCAAATCCCCGGACTAGCGGGGACCGTCGAGCAGTACTTC	CASSQIPGLAGTVEQYF
TRBV2	TRBD2	NA	TRBJ2-1	TGTGCCAGCAGGTCGGGGACTAGCGTCAATGAGCAGTTCTTC	CASRSGTSVNEQFF
TRBV10-3	TRBD2	NA	TRBJ2-7	TGTGCCATCAGTGACGGCGCGGGAGGGCCAACCTCTTACGAGCAGTACTTC	CAISDGAGGPTSYEQYF
TRBV18	TRBD1	NA	TRBJ2-7	TGTGCCAGCTCCACCACGAGGAACAGGGGGACCTACGAGCAGTACTTC	CASSTTRNRGTYEQYF
TRBV28	TRBD1	few	TRBJ2-7	TGTGCCAGCAGCACGTCGGGGGACAGGGGTAGGGAGCAGTACTTC	CASSTSGDRGREQYF
TRBV7-9	NA	NA	TRBJ2-5	TGTGCCAGCACCGGGATCAGGGGCAGAGAGACCCAGTACTTC	CASTGIRGRETQYF
TRBV6-2/TRBV6-3	NA	NA	TRBJ2-5	TGTGCCAGCAGTTACGAGGCAGGGGAGCTTAGAGAGGAGACCCAGTACTTC	CASSYEAGELREETQYF